This T cell receptor beta chain was found in a study of T cells in Graves' hyperthyroidism and ophthalmopathy. Overall study results and limits: Most clonotypes that expanded in the thyroid above 0.001 also showed up in blood.

Exclusion of patients followed from uncontrolled infection, other autoimmune disease, pregnancy or lactation. In this sample, this clonotype turned up once. Its target is unknown. There were TCR beta CDR3 regions amplified from RNA transcripts. Researchers ran a first-round RT-PCR on the TCR CDR3 using the HTBI primer set. TCRdb reanalysed the multiplex PCR reads using MiXCR and keeps one entry per CDR3 protein. The repertoire holds about 660,000 distinct CDR3 sequences, with 40% to 55% as singletons. The sequence was collected from an adult man with Graves' disease, either hyperthyroidism or ophthalmopathy (not recorded which). The material sequenced was peripheral blood or thyroid tissue (not recorded which).

The CDR3 loop is CASSSLTGKSVDTQYF. CDR3 nucleotide sequence: TGTGCCAGCAGCTCCTTGACAGGGAAGTCTGTAGATACGCAGTATTTT. The chain employs TRBV7-9 and TRBJ2-3; 7 nucleotides line up with TRBD1. Per germline, CDR1 SEHNR and CDR2 FQNEAQ (reference sequence). J lost 5 bases, V lost 4 bases, and 12 bases had no gene match. The CDR3 is made up of 16 amino acids.